This T cell receptor beta chain emerged from a study of T cell responses to AZD1222 COVID-19 vaccine. V lost 5 bases, J lost 6 bases, and 9 bases stayed unmatched. Germline loops: CDR1 SGHVS, CDR2 FQNEAQ. This CDR3 is built from 14 residues. Broader study findings: Most donors were white British and more were female, and clonal diversity was possibly underestimated. Elevations in Spike-specific TCR breadth and depth followed administration of two AZD1222 doses. Only a handful of AZD1222 recipients, six or seven in all, had baseline seropositivity.

Points on this clone: The antigen remains unidentified.

Clones were sequenced by immunoSEQ multiplex PCR, and TCRdb holds only the in-frame ones, with some missing. This table has 160,000 or so clones, about nine tenths appearing once. The sequencing here drew on peripheral blood, taken on day 0 of AZD1222 vaccination. The genes are TRBV7-8 and TRBJ1-2, with TRBD1 matching over 7 bases. The receptor comes from an adult in good health. The CDR3 protein is CASSPGTAKHGYTF. The CDR3 DNA is TGTGCCAGCAGCCCGGGGACAGCGAAGCATGGCTACACCTTC.